Judged by abundance, the clone carrying this T cell receptor beta chain is medium-sized. This beta chain was picked up by a library intended for alpha chains and is off target, so its count carries little meaning. Time point described: sample taken at primary tumor resection. Whole RNA, isolated from tumor, nontumor lung or frozen PBMC, was sequenced without prior sorting. CDR1 is LGHDT and CDR2 is YNNKEL in the germline V gene (reference sequence). The V gene lost 4 bases and the J gene lost 4 bases, with 8 bases spanning the gap. The CDR3 length is 14 residues. In the library, each TCR cDNA molecule bore its own unique molecular identifier. TCRdb redid the calling of the 5' RACE reads with MiXCR, one entry per CDR3 protein. The sample lists around 11,000 distinct CDR3 sequences, around 3.9% occurring once. The sample comes from a study of spatial heterogeneity in lung cancer. Study-level background: TCR and UMI combinations that were unique each appeared, on average, more than ten times in raw reads.

V gene TRBV3-1 combines with J gene TRBJ1-6; D is perhaps TRBD1 (6 bases). This sequence was found in a male donor with early-stage non-small cell lung cancer. The sequencing here drew on normal lung tissue next to the tumor, taken at surgery. The CDR3 is CASSRGQYNSPLHF. CDR3 coding DNA: TGTGCCAGCAGCCGTGGACAGTATAATTCACCCCTCCACTTT.